This is a list of T cell receptor beta chains from one sample in a study of T cell repertoires in cytomegalovirus infection. TCRdb re-derived calls from the reads in MiXCR, one entry per CDR3 protein. Among 200,000 or so distinct CDR3 sequences listed, under 25% were seen once. The sequenced sample consisted of PBMCs. These receptors were taken from a human donor in good health (CMV status not recorded). Some clones in this sample may be carry-over from other donors' samples. CDR3s include the opening cysteine and the closing phenylalanine or tryptophan. The D gene is left open where the match is weak. Rows give clone size only sometimes, using once, few, many, or a class for an expanded clone.

CASSPLPGLAGVFHEQFF | TGTGCCAGCAGCCCCTTACCGGGACTAGCGGGAGTGTTTCATGAGCAGTTCTTC | NA | TRBJ2-1 | TRBD2 | TRBV7-8
CASSQWASGSTDTQYF | TGCGCCAGCAGCCAATGGGCTAGCGGTAGCACAGATACGCAGTATTTT | few | TRBJ2-3 | TRBD2 | TRBV4-1
CASIGLLAPEAFF | TGTGCCAGTATTGGGCTTCTAGCCCCTGAAGCTTTCTTT | NA | TRBJ1-1 | NA | TRBV19
CASSPVVAGAETQYF | TGTGCCAGCAGCCCTGTGGTAGCGGGGGCGGAGACCCAGTACTTC | many | TRBJ2-5 | TRBD2 | TRBV7-2
CASSQDLSRGQAYEQYF | TGTGCCAGCAGCCAAGATCTAAGCAGGGGACAAGCTTACGAGCAGTACTTC | NA | TRBJ2-7 | NA | TRBV3-1
CSVEGGLAGATDTQYF | TGCAGCGTTGAAGGGGGACTAGCGGGGGCCACAGATACGCAGTATTTT | few | TRBJ2-3 | TRBD2 | TRBV29-1
CASSSVGNTGDLFF | TGTGCCAGCAGCTCTGTCGGGAACACCGGGGATCTGTTTTTT | NA | TRBJ2-2 | NA | TRBV7-3
CASSLGGGASGYTF | TGTGCCAGCAGCCTGGGAGGGGGGGCGTCGGGCTACACCTTC | few | TRBJ1-2 | NA | TRBV5-6
CASSSVSGVGATNEKLFF | TGTGCCAGCAGTTCTGTTTCGGGGGTCGGGGCAACTAATGAAAAACTGTTTTTT | NA | TRBJ1-4 | NA | TRBV6-6
CASSRGQGGGYTF | TGTGCCAGCAGCCGTGGCCAGGGAGGCGGCTACACCTTC | NA | TRBJ1-2 | NA | TRBV9
CASTFRGLGYTF | TGTGCCAGCACCTTCAGGGGGCTCGGCTACACCTTC | NA | TRBJ1-2 | TRBD1 | TRBV6-1
CASSPTLDEQYF | TGTGCCAGCAGCCCCACCCTAGACGAGCAGTACTTC | many | TRBJ2-7 | NA | TRBV7-2
CASSISGRLHGNTIYF | TGTGCCAGTAGTATATCGGGCAGGTTGCATGGAAACACCATATATTTT | few | TRBJ1-3 | NA | TRBV19
CASLSHVTSQPQHF | TGTGCCAGCCTCAGCCATGTTACGAGTCAGCCCCAGCATTTT | NA | TRBJ1-5 | NA | TRBV6-6
CSVSLLAVNEQFF | TGCAGCGTTTCCTTACTAGCGGTGAATGAGCAGTTCTTC | NA | TRBJ2-1 | TRBD2 | TRBV29-1
CASSGGLAGGAQYF | TGTGCCAGCAGCGGAGGACTAGCGGGGGGGGCCCAGTACTTC | NA | TRBJ2-5 | TRBD2 | TRBV7-9
CSSSLVDVRF | TGTTCCAGCAGCTTAGTGGACGTCAGGTTC | NA | TRBJ2-1 | NA | TRBV7-9
CASSPAIWETQYF | TGTGCCAGTAGTCCCGCCATTTGGGAGACCCAGTACTTC | many | TRBJ2-5 | NA | TRBV19
CASHLRGEGNQPQHF | TGTGCCAGCCACCTCCGGGGAGAGGGCAATCAGCCCCAGCATTTT | many | TRBJ1-5 | NA | TRBV7-2
CASSQTGGDQPQHF | TGCGCCAGCAGCCAGACAGGGGGGGACCAGCCCCAGCATTTT | NA | TRBJ1-5 | TRBD1 | TRBV5-1
CASSQAGAVGEQFF | TGTGCCAGCAGCCAAGCGGGAGCAGTCGGTGAGCAGTTCTTC | NA | TRBJ2-1 | NA | TRBV14
CSASRASGVSDTQYF | TGCAGTGCTAGTCGGGCTAGCGGGGTTTCAGATACGCAGTATTTT | NA | TRBJ2-3 | TRBD2 | TRBV20-1
CASSQYRGSGANVLTF | TGTGCCAGCAGTCAATACAGAGGCTCTGGGGCCAACGTCCTGACTTTC | few | TRBJ2-6 | NA | TRBV28
CASSQGLIFGGELFF | TGTGCCAGCAGCCAGGGACTCATCTTTGGCGGGGAGCTGTTTTTT | NA | TRBJ2-2 | NA | TRBV13
CATSEGVSMREAFF | TGTGCCACCAGTGAGGGGGTATCAATGCGCGAAGCTTTCTTT | NA | TRBJ1-1 | NA | TRBV24-1
CASSQKDGPPYEQYF | TGCGCCAGCAGCCAGAAGGACGGCCCCCCCTACGAGCAGTACTTC | NA | TRBJ2-7 | NA | TRBV4-3
CASSLVPGGGNSPLHF | TGTGCCAGCAGCTTGGTGCCAGGGGGCGGTAATTCACCCCTCCACTTT | few | TRBJ1-6 | TRBD1 | TRBV11-3
CASRALAGEGNEQFF | TGTGCCAGCAGAGCACTAGCGGGAGAGGGCAATGAGCAGTTCTTC | many | TRBJ2-1 | TRBD2 | TRBV6-1
CASSLLGNTGELFF | TGTGCCAGCAGCTTGTTAGGGAACACCGGGGAGCTGTTTTTT | many | TRBJ2-2 | NA | TRBV5-5
CASSPVGRALNEQFF | TGTGCCAGCAGCCCCGTGGGGCGGGCATTGAATGAGCAGTTCTTC | few | TRBJ2-1 | NA | TRBV28
CATSRGTGGNTEAFF | TGTGCCACCAGCAGAGGGACGGGGGGGAACACTGAAGCTTTCTTT | NA | TRBJ1-1 | NA | TRBV15
CASSIGGRGQETQYF | TGTGCCAGTAGTATAGGGGGCAGGGGGCAAGAGACCCAGTACTTC | few | TRBJ2-5 | TRBD1 | TRBV19
CSARGVISDLPREQFF | TGCAGTGCTAGAGGCGTTATTAGCGATTTGCCGCGGGAGCAGTTCTTC | NA | TRBJ2-1 | NA | TRBV20-1
CASSWDTEAFF | TGTGCCAGCAGCTGGGACACTGAAGCTTTCTTT | many | TRBJ1-1 | NA | TRBV7-2
CASGNQIGQGISYF | TGTGCTAGTGGGAATCAAATCGGACAGGGCATCTCCTACTTC | NA | TRBJ2-7 | TRBD1 | TRBV12-5
CASSLHSGRASKDTQYF | TGTGCCAGCAGCTTACACAGCGGGAGGGCCTCAAAAGATACGCAGTATTTT | many | TRBJ2-3 | TRBD2 | TRBV7-9
CASSFSKAGELFF | TGTGCCAGCAGCTTCTCTAAGGCCGGGGAGCTGTTTTTT | many | TRBJ2-2 | NA | TRBV7-8
CASSLALMGMGETQYF | TGCGCCAGCAGCTTGGCCCTCATGGGCATGGGAGAGACCCAGTACTTC | few | TRBJ2-5 | NA | TRBV5-1
CASSPSRDITGELFF | TGTGCCAGCAGCCCGTCCCGGGACATCACCGGGGAGCTGTTTTTT | many | TRBJ2-2 | NA | TRBV7-2
CASSQGDSTYEQYF | TGTGCCAGCAGCCAAGGGGACAGTACCTACGAGCAGTACTTC | few | TRBJ2-7 | TRBD1 | TRBV14
CASSFGDREPNEQFF | TGCGCCAGCAGCTTCGGGGACAGGGAACCCAATGAGCAGTTCTTC | few | TRBJ2-1 | TRBD1 | TRBV5-1
CASRHMGQGLYEQYF | TGTGCCAGCAGACATATGGGACAGGGGCTCTACGAGCAGTACTTC | NA | TRBJ2-7 | TRBD1 | TRBV28
CASNKGRSEKLFF | TGTGCCAGCAACAAGGGCCGGAGTGAAAAACTGTTTTTT | NA | TRBJ1-4 | NA | TRBV2
CASTTRGPLNEQFF | TGTGCCAGCACTACGCGGGGGCCTCTAAATGAGCAGTTCTTC | NA | TRBJ2-1 | NA | TRBV6-5
CASSYRTGTYEQYF | TGTGCCAGCAGTTACAGGACAGGAACCTACGAGCAGTACTTC | NA | TRBJ2-7 | TRBD1 | TRBV6-5
CASSSPGGSGGDNEQFF | TGTGCCAGCAGCTCTCCCGGGGGTAGCGGGGGGGACAATGAGCAGTTCTTC | NA | TRBJ2-1 | TRBD2 | TRBV11-3
CASSLTRTAQETQYF | TGTGCCAGCAGCTTAACGCGGACAGCTCAAGAGACCCAGTACTTC | many | TRBJ2-5 | NA | TRBV11-2
CASSEVTSGNEQFF | TGTGCCAGCAGTGAAGTCACAAGCGGGAATGAGCAGTTCTTC | few | TRBJ2-1 | NA | TRBV6-1
CASSTTRDRSTDTQYF | TGTGCCAGTAGCACAACCCGGGACAGGAGCACAGATACGCAGTATTTT | few | TRBJ2-3 | TRBD1 | TRBV19
CASTSGTGINQPQHF | TGTGCCAGCACTTCCGGGACAGGAATTAATCAGCCCCAGCATTTT | NA | TRBJ1-5 | TRBD1 | TRBV6-1
CASSWEGQRDTQYF | TGTGCCAGCAGCTGGGAGGGACAACGGGATACGCAGTATTTT | NA | TRBJ2-3 | NA | TRBV11-2
CASSPAGRYEQYF | TGTGCCAGCAGCCCTGCGGGCCGATACGAGCAGTACTTC | NA | TRBJ2-7 | NA | TRBV5-6
CASSLTSSTGDTQYF | TGTGCCAGCAGCTTAACGAGTAGTACGGGAGATACGCAGTATTTT | many | TRBJ2-3 | NA | TRBV7-3
CASSLALALTNTGELFF | TGTGCCAGCAGCTTGGCATTGGCGCTAACGAACACCGGGGAGCTGTTTTTT | NA | TRBJ2-2 | NA | TRBV5-8
CASSLGTGANYGYTF | TGTGCCAGCAGCCTTGGGACAGGGGCTAACTATGGCTACACCTTC | many | TRBJ1-2 | TRBD1 | TRBV7-2
CASSISKGAGEQFF | TGTGCCAGTAGTATTAGTAAGGGGGCGGGCGAGCAGTTCTTC | NA | TRBJ2-1 | TRBD1 | TRBV19